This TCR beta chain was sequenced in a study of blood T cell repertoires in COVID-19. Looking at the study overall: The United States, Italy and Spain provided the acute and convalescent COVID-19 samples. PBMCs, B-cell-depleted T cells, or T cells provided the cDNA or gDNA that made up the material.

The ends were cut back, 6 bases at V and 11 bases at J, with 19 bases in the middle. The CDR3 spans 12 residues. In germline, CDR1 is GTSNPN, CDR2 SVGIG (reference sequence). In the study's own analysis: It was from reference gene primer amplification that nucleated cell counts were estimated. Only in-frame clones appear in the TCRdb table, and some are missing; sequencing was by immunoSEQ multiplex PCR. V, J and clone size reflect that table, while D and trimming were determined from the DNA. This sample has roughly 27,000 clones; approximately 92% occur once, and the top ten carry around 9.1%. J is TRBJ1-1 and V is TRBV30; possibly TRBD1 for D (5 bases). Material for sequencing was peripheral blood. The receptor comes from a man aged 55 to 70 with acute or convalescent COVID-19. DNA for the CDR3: TGTGCCTGCGAAAAGCAGGGCAAGGAGGCTTTCTTT. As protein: CACEKQGKEAFF.